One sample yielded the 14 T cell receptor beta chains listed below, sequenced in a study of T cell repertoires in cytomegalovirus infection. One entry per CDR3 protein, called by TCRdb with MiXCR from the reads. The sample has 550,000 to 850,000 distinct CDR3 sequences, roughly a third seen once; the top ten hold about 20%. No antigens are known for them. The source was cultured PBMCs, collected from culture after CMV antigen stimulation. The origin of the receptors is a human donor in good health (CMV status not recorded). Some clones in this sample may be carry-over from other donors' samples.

This CDR3 is CASSPKMSGANVLTF. The DNA of the CDR3 is TGCGCCAGCAGTCCTAAGATGTCTGGGGCCAACGTCCTGACTTTC. The chain couples TRBV5-1 to TRBJ2-6; D is unresolved. The CDR3 runs to 15 residues. V lost 5 bases, J lost 1 base, and 10 bases lay in between. The germline V gene encodes CDR1 SGHRS and CDR2 YFSETQ.

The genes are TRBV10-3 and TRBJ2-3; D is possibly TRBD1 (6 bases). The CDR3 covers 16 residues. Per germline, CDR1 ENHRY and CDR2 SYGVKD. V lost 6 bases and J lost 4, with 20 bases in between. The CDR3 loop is CAIRAQGPAGADTQYF. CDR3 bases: TGTGCCATCAGGGCCCAGGGGCCGGCTGGGGCAGATACGCAGTATTTT.

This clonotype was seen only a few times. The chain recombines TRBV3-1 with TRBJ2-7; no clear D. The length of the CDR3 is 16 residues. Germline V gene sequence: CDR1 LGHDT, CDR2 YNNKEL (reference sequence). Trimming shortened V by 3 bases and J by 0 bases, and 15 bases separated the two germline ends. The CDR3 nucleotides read TGTGCCAGCAGCCACTACGGCGCACCGCCCTCCTACGAGCAGTACTTC. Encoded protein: CASSHYGAPPSYEQYF.

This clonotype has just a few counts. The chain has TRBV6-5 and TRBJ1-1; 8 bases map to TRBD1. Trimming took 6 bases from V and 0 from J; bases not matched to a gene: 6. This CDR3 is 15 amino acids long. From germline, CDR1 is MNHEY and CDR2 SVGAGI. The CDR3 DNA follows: TGTGCCAGCAGAACGACAGGGGCCATGAACACTGAAGCTTTCTTT. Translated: CASRTTGAMNTEAFF.

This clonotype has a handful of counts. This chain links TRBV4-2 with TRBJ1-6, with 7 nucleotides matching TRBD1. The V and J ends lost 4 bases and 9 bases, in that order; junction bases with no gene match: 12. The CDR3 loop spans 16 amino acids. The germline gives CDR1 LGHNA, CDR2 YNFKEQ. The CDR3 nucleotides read TGTGCCAGCAGCCTTCGGACAGGTTGGGAGTCTTCACCCCTCCACTTT. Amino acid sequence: CASSLRTGWESSPLHF.

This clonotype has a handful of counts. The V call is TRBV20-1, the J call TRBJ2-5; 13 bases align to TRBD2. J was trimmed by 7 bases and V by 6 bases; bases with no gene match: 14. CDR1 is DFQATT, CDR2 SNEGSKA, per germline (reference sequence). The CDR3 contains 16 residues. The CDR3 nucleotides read TGCAGTGCAGCCCGCGAACTAGCGGGAGGGCCGGGGACCCAGTACTTC. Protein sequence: CSAARELAGGPGTQYF.

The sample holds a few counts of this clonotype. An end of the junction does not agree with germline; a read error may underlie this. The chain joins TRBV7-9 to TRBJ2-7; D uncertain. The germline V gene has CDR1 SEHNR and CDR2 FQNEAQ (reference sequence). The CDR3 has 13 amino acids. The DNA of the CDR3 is TGTGCCAGCAGCTTAGTTCGCTCTCTGGAGCTGTACTTC. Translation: CASSLVRSLELYF.

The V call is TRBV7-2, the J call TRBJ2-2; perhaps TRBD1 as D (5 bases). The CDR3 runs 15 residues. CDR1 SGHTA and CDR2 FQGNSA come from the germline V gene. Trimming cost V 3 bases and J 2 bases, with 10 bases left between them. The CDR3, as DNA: TGTGCCAGCAGCTTGTTCCAGGGAAACACCGGGGAGCTGTTTTTT. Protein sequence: CASSLFQGNTGELFF.

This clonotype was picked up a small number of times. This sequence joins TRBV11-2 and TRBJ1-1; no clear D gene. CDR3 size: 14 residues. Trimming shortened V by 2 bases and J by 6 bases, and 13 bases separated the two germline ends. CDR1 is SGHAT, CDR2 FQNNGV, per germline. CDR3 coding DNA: TGTGCCAGCAGCTTATCCCGGATAAACGCTGAAGCTTTCTTT. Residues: CASSLSRINAEAFF.

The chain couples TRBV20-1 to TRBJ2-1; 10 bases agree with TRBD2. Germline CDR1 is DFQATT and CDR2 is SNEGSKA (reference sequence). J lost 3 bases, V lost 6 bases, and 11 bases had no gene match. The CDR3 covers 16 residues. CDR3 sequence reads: CSAPKSASGGYNEQFF. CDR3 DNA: TGCAGTGCACCTAAATCAGCTAGCGGGGGCTACAATGAGCAGTTCTTC.

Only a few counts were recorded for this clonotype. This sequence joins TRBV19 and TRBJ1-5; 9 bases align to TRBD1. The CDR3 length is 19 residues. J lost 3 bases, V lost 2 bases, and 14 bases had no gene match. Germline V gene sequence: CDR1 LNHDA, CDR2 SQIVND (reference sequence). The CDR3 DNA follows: TGTGCCAGTAGTATAACGTACCCGGAGGACAGGGGACCCAATCAGCCCCAGCATTTT. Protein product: CASSITYPEDRGPNQPQHF.

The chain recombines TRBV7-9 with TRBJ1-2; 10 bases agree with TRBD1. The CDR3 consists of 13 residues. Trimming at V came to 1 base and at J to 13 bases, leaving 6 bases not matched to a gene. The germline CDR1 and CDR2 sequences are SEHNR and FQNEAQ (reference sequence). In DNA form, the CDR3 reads TGTGCCAGCAGCTTAGGACAGGGGGCGTCTTGCACCTTC. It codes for CASSLGQGASCTF. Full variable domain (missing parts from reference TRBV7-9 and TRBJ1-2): DTGVSQNPRHKITKRGQNVTFRCDPISEHNRLYWYRQTLGQGPEFLTYFQNEAQLEKSRLLSDRFSAERPKGSFSTLEIQRTEQGDSAMYLCASSLGQGASCTFGSGTRLTVV.

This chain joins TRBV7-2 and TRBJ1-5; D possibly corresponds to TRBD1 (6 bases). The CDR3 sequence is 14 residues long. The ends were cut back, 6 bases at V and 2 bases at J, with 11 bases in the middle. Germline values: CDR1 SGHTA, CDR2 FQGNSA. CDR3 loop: CASSLNRGNQPQHF. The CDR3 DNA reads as TGTGCCAGCAGTCTTAACAGGGGCAATCAGCCCCAGCATTTT.

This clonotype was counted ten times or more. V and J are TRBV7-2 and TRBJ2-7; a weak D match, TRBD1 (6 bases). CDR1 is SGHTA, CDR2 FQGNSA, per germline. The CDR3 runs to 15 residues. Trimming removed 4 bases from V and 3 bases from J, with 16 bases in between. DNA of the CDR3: TGTGCCAGCAGCTCATATCAGGGGAATAGCTACGAGCAGTACTTC. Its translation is CASSSYQGNSYEQYF.